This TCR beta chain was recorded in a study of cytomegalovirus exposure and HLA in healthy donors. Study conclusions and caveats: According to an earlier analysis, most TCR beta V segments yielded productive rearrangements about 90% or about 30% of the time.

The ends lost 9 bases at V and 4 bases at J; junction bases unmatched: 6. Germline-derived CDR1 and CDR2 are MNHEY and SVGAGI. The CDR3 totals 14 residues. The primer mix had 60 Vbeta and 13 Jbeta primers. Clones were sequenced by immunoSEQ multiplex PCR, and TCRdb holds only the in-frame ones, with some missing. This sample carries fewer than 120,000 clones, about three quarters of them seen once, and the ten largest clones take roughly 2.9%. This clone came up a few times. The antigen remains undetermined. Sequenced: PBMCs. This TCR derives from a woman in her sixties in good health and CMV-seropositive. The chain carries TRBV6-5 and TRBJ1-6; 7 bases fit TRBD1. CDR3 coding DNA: TGTGCCAGTCGACAGGGATTATATAATTCACCCCTCCACTTT. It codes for CASRQGLYNSPLHF.